The T cell receptor (beta chain) described here comes from a study of shared clonotypes between healthy human individuals. Donors had no recently reported acute infections or vaccinations and were HIV-negative. The donors were all Caucasian adults (living in Nashville, Tennessee). Using immunoSEQ multiplex PCR, the repertoire was profiled, and TCRdb retains in-frame clones only, with some absent. The sample contains fewer than 650,000 clones, 76% of which appear only once. Trimming removed 3 bases from V and 8 bases from J, with 11 bases in between. The CDR3 runs to 13 residues. The germline V gene encodes CDR1 KGHSH and CDR2 LQKENI.

This TCR derives from a woman in her 40s in good health. Some clones in this sample may be carry-over from other donors' samples. This chain uses TRBV18 with TRBJ2-1, with D possibly matching TRBD2 (5 bases). Material for sequencing was PBMCs. The CDR3 region has the DNA TGTGCCAGCTCACCCGGGCTCGGGGATGAGCAGTTCTTC. As protein: CASSPGLGDEQFF.